This T cell receptor beta chain emerged from a study of cytomegalovirus exposure and HLA in healthy donors. V dropped 4 bases and J dropped 2; count of bases not matched to a gene: 13. Germline assignment: CDR1 SGHNT and CDR2 YYREEE (reference sequence). This CDR3 is 17 amino acids long. PCR was performed using 60 Vbeta and 13 Jbeta primers. Using immunoSEQ multiplex PCR, the repertoire was profiled, and TCRdb retains in-frame clones only, with some absent. The sample yields about 160,000 clones, around 88% seen once. The sequenced sample consisted of PBMCs. The chain joins TRBV5-4 to TRBJ2-3; 7 bases agree with TRBD2. The sequence came from a woman aged 25 to 39 in good health and CMV-seronegative. The DNA of the CDR3 is TGTGCCAGCAGCGGACCCCCTAAAGCGGGGTACACAGATACGCAGTATTTT. Translated: CASSGPPKAGYTDTQYF.